The clone carrying this T cell receptor beta chain was recorded a few times. Its specificity is unknown. Specified treatment: roughly 11-day PBMC culture with coronavirus spike peptide pools or control peptides (ViraFEST assay). The collection of CD4+ T cells from the unexposed donor took place before the COVID-19 pandemic (2011-2018). Peptide pools at around 10 ug/ml, together with 10 IU/ml IL-2, were added to cultures of 2 million to 2.5 million PBMCs per well. The record originates from a study of vaccination and CD4 T cells after COVID-19. Looking at the study overall: In the convalescent cohort, there were six males and four females, two of them Hispanic.

Trimming cost V 10 bases and J 2 bases, with 17 bases left between them. Germline V CDR1 and CDR2: SGHTA, FQGNSA. The CDR3 sequence is 14 residues long. General study points: The analysis of convalescent patients involved relatively few individuals and lacked early post-infection timepoints.

Cultured CD4+ T cell DNA was sequenced using the Oncomine TCR Beta short-read assay. Cultured CD4+ T cells were the source of extracted genomic DNA. In TCRdb, the PCR reads were re-called with MiXCR into one record per CDR3 protein. This table holds approximately 7,500 distinct CDR3 sequences, roughly 33% found once. This TCR was recovered from a human donor in good health. The chain uses TRBV7-2 and TRBJ2-5; D remains ambiguous. What was sequenced was CD4+ T cells from blood, cultured in vitro. The CDR3 spells CATSSPPLQETQYF. In nucleotides, the CDR3 is TGTGCCACTAGTTCCCCTCCCCTTCAAGAGACCCAGTACTTC.